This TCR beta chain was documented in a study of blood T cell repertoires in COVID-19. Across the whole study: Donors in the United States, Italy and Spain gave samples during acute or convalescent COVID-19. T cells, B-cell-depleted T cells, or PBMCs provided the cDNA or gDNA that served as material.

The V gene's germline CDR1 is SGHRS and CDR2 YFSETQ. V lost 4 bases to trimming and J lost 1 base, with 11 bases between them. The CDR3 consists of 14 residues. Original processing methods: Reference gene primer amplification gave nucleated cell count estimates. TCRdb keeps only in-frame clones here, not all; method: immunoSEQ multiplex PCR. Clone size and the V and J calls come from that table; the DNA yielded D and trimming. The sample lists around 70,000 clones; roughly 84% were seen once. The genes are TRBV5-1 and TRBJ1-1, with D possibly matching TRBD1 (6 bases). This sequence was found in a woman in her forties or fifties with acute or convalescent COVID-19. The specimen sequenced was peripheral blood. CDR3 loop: CASSDPGQNTEAFF. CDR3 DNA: TGCGCCAGCAGCGATCCGGGACAGAACACTGAAGCTTTCTTT.